This TCR beta chain comes out of a study of OX40 agonist ivuxolimab in advanced cancers. Regarding this clone: Its antigen is unidentified.

Germline V gene lookup returns CDR1 MGHDK and CDR2 SYGVNS. The CDR3 totals 17 residues. The V segment lost 4 bases and the J segment 2 bases; nucleotides outside the gene matches: 5. Study-wide results and caveats: Researchers report that CD8+ T cells had, on average, more expanded clones than CD4+.

This table comes from immunoSEQ multiplex PCR, and its TCRdb copy is limited to in-frame clones, with some not included. This sample has 55,000 to 75,000 clones, with 65% to 85% found just once. The source of this sequence is an adult with an advanced solid tumor such as melanoma, head and neck, liver or kidney cancer. The specimen comprised CD4+ or CD8+ T cells sorted from blood, sampled in a trial of the OX40 agonist ivuxolimab. The rearrangement uses TRBV25-1 and TRBJ2-7; 16 nucleotides agree with TRBD2. Written as DNA, the CDR3 is TGTGCCAGCAGTGGAGGGACTAGCGGGAGGGACCCCTACGAGCAGTACTTC. As protein: CASSGGTSGRDPYEQYF.